This T cell receptor beta chain was recovered during a study of T-cell reconstitution after alpha-beta-depleted transplantation in children. Ten or more counts support this clonotype. Preparation of the TCRbeta library was carried out with unique molecular identifiers. MiXCR, run by TCRdb on the PCR reads, gives a single entry per CDR3 protein. This table holds roughly 70,000 distinct CDR3 sequences, roughly 4.9% found once. The clonotype was recovered from a boy in the first two years of life who had a stem cell transplant for acute myeloid leukemia, so the T cells may come from the graft donor. Sequencing used PBMCs, mostly from graft donor cells, obtained 180 days after TCRalphabeta/CD19-depleted stem cell transplant.

The CDR3 sequence: CASRPDRVDTQYF. In nucleotides, the CDR3 is TGTGCCAGCAGACCTGACAGGGTGGATACGCAGTATTTT. This sequence joins TRBV7-2 and TRBJ2-3; 7 bases map to TRBD1. Germline V CDR1 and CDR2: SGHTA, FQGNSA. This CDR3 spans 13 amino acids. Germline trimming cut 6 bases from V and 6 bases from J; bases unmatched to any gene: 6.